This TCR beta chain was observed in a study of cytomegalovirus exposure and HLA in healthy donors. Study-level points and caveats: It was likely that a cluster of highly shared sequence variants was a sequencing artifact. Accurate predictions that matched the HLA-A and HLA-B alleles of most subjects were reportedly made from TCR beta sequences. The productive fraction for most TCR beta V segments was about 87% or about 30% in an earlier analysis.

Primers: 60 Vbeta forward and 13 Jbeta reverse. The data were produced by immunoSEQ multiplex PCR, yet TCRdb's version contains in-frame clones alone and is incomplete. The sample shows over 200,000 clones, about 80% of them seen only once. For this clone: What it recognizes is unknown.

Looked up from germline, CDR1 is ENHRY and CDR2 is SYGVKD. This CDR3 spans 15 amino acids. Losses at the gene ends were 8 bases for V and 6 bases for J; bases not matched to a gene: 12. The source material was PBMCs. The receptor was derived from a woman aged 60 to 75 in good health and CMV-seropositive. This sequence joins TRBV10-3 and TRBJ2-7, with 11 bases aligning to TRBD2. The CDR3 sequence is CAISSGGPRPSEQYF. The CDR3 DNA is TGTGCCATCTCTAGCGGGGGGCCCCGGCCCTCCGAGCAGTACTTC.